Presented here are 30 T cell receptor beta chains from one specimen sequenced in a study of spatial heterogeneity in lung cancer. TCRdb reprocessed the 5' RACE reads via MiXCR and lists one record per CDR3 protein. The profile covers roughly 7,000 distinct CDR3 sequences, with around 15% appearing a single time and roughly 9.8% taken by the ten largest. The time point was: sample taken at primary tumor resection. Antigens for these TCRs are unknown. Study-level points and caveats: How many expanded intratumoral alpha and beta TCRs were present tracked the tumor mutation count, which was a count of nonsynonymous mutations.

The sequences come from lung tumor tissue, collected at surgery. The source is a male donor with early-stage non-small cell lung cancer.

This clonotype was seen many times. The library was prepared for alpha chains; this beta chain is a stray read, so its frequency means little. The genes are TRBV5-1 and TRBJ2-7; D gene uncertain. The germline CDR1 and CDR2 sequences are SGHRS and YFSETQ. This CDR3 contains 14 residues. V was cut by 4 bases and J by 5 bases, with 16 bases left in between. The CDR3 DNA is TGCGCCAGCAGCGGAACGACTGGTACCAACGAGCAGTACTTC. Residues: CASSGTTGTNEQYF.

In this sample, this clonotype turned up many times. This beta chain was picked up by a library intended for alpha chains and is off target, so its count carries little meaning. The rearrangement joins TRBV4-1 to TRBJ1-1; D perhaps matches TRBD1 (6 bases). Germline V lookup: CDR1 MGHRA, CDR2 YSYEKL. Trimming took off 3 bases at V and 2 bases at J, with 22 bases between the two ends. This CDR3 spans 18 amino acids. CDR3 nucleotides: TGCGCCAGCAGCCAGGCTTCTGCCGGGGGGACACTAAACACTGAAGCTTTCTTT. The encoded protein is CASSQASAGGTLNTEAFF.

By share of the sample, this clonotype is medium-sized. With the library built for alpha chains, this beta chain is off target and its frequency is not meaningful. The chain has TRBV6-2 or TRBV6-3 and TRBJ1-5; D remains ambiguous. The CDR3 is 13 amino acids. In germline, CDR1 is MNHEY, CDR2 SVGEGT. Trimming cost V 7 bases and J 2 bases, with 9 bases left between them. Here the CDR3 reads CASNVEGNQPQHF. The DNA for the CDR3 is TGTGCCAGCAACGTCGAAGGCAATCAGCCCCAGCATTTT.

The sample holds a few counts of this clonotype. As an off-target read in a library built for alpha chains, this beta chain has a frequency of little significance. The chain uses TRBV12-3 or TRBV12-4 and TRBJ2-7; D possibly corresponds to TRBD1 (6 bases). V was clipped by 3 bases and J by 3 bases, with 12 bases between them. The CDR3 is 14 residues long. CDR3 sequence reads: CASSFSGASYEQYF. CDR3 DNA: TGTGCCAGCAGTTTCTCAGGGGCTAGCTACGAGCAGTACTTC.

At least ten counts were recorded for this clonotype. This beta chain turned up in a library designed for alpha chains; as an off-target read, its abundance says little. The CDR3 DNA follows: TGTGCCAGCAGTTACTCGAAGAACAGTCTCTATGGCTACACCTTC. Its protein product is CASSYSKNSLYGYTF. The rearrangement links TRBV6-5 to TRBJ1-2, with D unresolved. Germline V gene data show CDR1 as MNHEY and CDR2 as SVGAGI. CDR3 length equals 15 residues. The V gene lost 0 bases and the J gene lost 4 bases, with 12 bases spanning the gap.

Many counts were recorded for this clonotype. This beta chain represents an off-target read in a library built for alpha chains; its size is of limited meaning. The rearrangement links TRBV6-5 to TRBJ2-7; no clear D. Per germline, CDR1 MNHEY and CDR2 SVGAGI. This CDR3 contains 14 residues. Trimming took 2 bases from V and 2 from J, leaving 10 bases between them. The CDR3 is CASSYLTSPYEQYF. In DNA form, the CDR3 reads TGTGCCAGCAGTTACCTTACAAGCCCCTACGAGCAGTACTTC.

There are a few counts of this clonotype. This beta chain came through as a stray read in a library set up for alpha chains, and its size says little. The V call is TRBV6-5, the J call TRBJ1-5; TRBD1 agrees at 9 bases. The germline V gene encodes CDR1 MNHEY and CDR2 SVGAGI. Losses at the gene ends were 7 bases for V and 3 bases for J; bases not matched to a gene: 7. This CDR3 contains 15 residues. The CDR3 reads CASTFDRGDNQPQHF. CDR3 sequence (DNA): TGTGCCAGCACCTTCGACAGGGGGGACAATCAGCCCCAGCATTTT.

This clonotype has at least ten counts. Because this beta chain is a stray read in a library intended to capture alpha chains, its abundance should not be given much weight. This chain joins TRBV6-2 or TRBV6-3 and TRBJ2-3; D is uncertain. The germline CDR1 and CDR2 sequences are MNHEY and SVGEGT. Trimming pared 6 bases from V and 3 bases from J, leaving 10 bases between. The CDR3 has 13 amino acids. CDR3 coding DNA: TGTGCCAGCAGCCCCCAGAGTACAGATACGCAGTATTTT. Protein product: CASSPQSTDTQYF.

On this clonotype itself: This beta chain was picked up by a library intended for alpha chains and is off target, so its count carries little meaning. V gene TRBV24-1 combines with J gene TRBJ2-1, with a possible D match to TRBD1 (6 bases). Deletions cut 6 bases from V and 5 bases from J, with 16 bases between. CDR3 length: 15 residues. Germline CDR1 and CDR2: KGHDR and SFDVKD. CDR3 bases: TGTGCCACCAGTAAGGACAGCTATACCAACAATGAGCAGTTCTTC. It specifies CATSKDSYTNNEQFF.

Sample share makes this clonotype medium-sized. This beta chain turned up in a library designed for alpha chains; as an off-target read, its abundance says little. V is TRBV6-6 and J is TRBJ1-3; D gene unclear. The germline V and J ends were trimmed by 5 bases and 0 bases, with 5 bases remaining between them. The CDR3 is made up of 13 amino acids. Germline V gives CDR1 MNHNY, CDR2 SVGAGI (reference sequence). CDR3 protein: CASSPISGNTIYF. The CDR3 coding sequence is TGTGCCAGCAGTCCGATCTCTGGAAACACCATATATTTT.

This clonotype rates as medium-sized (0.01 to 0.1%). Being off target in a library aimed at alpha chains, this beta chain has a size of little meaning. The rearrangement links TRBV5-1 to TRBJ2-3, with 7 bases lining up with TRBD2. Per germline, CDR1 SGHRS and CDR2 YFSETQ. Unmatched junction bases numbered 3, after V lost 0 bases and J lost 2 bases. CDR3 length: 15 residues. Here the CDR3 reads CASSLGDYFTDTQYF. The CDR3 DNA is TGCGCCAGCAGCTTGGGGGACTACTTCACAGATACGCAGTATTTT.

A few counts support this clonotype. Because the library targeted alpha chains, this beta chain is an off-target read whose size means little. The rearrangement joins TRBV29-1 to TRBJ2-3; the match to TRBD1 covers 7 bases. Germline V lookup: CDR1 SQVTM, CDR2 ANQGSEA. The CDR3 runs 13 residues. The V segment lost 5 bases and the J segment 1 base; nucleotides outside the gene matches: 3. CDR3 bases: TGCAGCGTTCGGCAGGGGGGCACAGATACGCAGTATTTT. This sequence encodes CSVRQGGTDTQYF.

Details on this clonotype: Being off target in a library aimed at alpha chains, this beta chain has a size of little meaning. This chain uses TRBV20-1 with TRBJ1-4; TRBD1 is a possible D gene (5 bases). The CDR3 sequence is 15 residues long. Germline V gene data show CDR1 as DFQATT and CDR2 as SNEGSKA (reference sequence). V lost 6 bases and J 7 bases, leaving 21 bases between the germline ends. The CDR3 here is CSATGTHSGAEKLFF. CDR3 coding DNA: TGCAGTGCAACCGGGACCCATAGTGGGGCTGAAAAACTGTTTTTT.

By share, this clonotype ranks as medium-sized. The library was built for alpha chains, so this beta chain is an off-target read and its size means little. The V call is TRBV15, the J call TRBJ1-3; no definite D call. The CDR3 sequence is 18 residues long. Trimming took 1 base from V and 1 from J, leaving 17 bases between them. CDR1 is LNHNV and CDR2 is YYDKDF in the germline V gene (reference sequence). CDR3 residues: CATSRVKRAFESGNTIYF. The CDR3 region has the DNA TGTGCCACCAGCAGAGTAAAAAGGGCGTTCGAGTCTGGAAACACCATATATTTT.

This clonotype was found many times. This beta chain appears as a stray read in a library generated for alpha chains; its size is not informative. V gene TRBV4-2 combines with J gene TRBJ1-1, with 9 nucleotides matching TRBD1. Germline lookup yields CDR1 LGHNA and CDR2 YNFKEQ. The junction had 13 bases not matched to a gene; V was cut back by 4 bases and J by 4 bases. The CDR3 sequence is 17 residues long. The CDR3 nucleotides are TGTGCCAGCAGCCCGGCACCCGGACAGGGGAGGGGCACTGAAGCTTTCTTT. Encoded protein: CASSPAPGQGRGTEAFF.

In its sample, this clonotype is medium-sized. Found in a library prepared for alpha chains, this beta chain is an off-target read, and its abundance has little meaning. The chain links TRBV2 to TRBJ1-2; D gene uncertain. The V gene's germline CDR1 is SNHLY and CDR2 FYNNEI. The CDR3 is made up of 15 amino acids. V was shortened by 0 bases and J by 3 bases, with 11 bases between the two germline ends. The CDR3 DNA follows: TGTGCCAGCAGTGAAGCGCTTGCACAGTACTATGGCTACACCTTC. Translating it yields CASSEALAQYYGYTF.

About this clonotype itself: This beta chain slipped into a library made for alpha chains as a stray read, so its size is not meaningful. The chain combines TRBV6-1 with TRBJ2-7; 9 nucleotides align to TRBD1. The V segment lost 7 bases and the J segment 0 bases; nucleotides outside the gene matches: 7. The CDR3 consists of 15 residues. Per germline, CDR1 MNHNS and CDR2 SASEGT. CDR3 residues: CASTWGTGFSYEQYF. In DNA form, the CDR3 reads TGTGCCAGCACCTGGGGGACAGGGTTCTCCTACGAGCAGTACTTC.

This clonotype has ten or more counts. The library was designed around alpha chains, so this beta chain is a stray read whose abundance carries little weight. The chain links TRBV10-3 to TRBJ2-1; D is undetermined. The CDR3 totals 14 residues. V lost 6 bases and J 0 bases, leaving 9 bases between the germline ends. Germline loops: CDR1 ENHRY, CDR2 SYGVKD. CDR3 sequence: CAIRSSLSYNEQFF. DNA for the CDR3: TGTGCCATCAGGTCTTCCCTCTCCTACAATGAGCAGTTCTTC.

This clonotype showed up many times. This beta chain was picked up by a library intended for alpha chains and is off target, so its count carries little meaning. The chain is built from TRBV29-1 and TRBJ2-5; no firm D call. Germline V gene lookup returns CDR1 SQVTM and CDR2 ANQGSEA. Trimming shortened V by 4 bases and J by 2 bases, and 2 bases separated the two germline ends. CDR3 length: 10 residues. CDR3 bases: TGCAGCGTTGGGCAAGAGACCCAGTACTTC. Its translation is CSVGQETQYF.

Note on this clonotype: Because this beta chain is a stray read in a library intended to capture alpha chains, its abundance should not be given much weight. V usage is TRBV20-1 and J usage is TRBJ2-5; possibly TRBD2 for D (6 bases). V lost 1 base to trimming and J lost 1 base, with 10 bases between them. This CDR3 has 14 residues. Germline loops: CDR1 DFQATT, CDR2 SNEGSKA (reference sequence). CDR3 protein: CSARVGSGQETQYF. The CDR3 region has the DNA TGCAGTGCTAGAGTCGGGAGTGGCCAAGAGACCCAGTACTTC.

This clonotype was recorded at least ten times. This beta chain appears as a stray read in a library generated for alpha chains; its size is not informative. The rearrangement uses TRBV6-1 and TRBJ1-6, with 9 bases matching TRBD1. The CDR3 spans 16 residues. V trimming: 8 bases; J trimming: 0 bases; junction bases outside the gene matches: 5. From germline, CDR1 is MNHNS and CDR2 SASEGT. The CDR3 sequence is CASGRGQGSYNSPLHF. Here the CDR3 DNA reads TGTGCCAGCGGGAGGGGACAGGGCTCCTATAATTCACCCCTCCACTTT.

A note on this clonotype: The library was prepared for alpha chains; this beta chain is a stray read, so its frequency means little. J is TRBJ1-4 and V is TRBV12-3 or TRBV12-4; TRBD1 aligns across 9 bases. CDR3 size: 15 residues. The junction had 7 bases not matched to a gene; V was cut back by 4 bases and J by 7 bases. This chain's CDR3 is CASSSPGTGPEKLFF. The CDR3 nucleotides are TGTGCCAGCAGTTCCCCCGGGACAGGGCCTGAAAAACTGTTTTTT.

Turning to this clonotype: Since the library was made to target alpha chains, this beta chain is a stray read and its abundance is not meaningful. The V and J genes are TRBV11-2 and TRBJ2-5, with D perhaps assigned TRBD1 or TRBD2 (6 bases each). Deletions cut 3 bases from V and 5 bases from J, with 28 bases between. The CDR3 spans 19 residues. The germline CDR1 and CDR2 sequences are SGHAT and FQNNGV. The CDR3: CASSFSGASPRVGRETQYF. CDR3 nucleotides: TGTGCCAGCAGCTTCTCGGGGGCATCCCCAAGGGTAGGCCGGGAGACCCAGTACTTC. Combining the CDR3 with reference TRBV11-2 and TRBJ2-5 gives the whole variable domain EAGVAQSPRYKIIEKRQSVAFWCNPISGHATLYWYQQILGQGPKLLIQFQNNGVVDDSQLPKDRFSAERLKGVDSTLKIQPAKLEDSAVYLCASSFSGASPRVGRETQYFGPGTRLLVL.

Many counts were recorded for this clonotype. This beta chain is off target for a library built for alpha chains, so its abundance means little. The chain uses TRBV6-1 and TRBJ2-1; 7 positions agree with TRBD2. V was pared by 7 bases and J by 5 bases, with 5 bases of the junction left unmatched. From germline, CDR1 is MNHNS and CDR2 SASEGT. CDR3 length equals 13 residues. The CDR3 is CASTGRRDNEQFF. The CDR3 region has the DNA TGTGCCAGCACCGGGAGGAGGGACAATGAGCAGTTCTTC.

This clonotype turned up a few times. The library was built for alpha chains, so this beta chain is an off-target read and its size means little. Here the CDR3 reads CASSTVGDQPQHF. For the CDR3, the DNA is TGTGCCAGCAGCACAGTGGGAGATCAGCCCCAGCATTTT. This chain uses TRBV7-2 with TRBJ1-5; D not resolved. The V end was cut by 5 bases, the J end by 5 bases, with 10 bases between. This CDR3 region has 13 residues. Germline CDR1 reads SGHTA; CDR2 reads FQGNSA.

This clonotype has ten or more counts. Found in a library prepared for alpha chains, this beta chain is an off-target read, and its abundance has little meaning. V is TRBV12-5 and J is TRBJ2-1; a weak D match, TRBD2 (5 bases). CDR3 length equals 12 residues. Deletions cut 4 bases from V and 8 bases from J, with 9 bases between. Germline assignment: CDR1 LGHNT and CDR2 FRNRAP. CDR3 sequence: CASGWMRDEQFF. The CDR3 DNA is TGTGCTAGTGGTTGGATGCGGGATGAGCAGTTCTTC.

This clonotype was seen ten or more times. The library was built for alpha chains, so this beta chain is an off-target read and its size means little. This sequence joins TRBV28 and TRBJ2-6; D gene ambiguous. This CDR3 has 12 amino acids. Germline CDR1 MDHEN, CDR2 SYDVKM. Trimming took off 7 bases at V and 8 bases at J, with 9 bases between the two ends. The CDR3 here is CASKTHPNVLTF. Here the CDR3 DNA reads TGTGCCAGCAAAACTCACCCCAACGTCCTGACTTTC. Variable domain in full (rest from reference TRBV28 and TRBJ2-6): DVKVTQSSRYLVKRTGEKVFLECVQDMDHENMFWYRQDPGLGLRLIYFSYDVKMKEKGDIPEGYSVSREKKERFSLILESASTNQTSMYLCASKTHPNVLTFGAGSRLTVL.

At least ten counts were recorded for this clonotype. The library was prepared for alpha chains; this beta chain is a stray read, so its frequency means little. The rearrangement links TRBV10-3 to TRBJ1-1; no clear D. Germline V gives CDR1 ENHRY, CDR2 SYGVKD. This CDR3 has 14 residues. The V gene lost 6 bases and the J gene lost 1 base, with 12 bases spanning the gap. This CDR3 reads CAIRVGTSNTEAFF. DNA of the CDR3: TGTGCCATCAGGGTAGGAACTTCGAACACTGAAGCTTTCTTT.

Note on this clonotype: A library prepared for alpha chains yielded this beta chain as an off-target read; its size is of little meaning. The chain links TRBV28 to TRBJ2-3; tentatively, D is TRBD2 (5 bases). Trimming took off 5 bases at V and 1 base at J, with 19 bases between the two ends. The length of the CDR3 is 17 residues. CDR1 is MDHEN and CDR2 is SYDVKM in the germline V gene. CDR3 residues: CASSVMRLRRGTDTQYF. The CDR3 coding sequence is TGTGCCAGCAGTGTAATGAGGCTCCGGCGGGGCACAGATACGCAGTATTTT.

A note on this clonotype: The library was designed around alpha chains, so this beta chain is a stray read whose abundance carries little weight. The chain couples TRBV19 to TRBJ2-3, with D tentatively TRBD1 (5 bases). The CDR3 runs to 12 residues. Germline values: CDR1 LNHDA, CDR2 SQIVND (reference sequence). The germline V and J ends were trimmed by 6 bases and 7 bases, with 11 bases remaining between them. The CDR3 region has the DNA TGTGCCAGTAGCCCGACAGCTAATACGCAGTATTTT. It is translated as CASSPTANTQYF.